This T cell receptor beta chain was sequenced during a study of blood T cell repertoires in COVID-19. V was clipped by 7 bases and J by 5 bases, with 14 bases between them. CDR1 is LNHDA and CDR2 is SQIVND in the germline V gene (reference sequence). This CDR3 spans 13 amino acids. A single count supports this clone. Repertoires were generated with immunoSEQ multiplex PCR, while TCRdb's copy carries only in-frame clones and drops some. The sample lists around 320,000 clones; roughly 90% were seen once. The chain is built from TRBV19 and TRBJ1-2; D ambiguous. The sample comprised peripheral blood. The TCR was taken from a woman under 40 with COVID-19, enrolled during active disease. As DNA, the CDR3 is TGTGCCAGTAACCTCGGAGGACTATATGGCTACACCTTC. It is translated as CASNLGGLYGYTF.